Following are 20 T cell receptor beta chains from one sample sequenced in a study of shared clonotypes between healthy human individuals. Some clones are missing from TCRdb's copy, which holds only in-frame ones; the method was immunoSEQ multiplex PCR. The profile shows 2 million to 2.5 million clones, approximately 90% of them singletons. The sample comprised naive CD4+ T cells from PBMCs. Subset denoted: CD45RA+ positively selected. The receptor set was obtained from a man aged 18 to 29 in good health. Some clones in this sample may be carry-over from other donors' samples.

This rearrangement joins TRBV5-5 to TRBJ1-2; 7 bases are a match to TRBD1. Germline V gene sequence: CDR1 SGHKS, CDR2 YYEKEE (reference sequence). Unmatched junction bases numbered 10, after V lost 4 bases and J lost 7 bases. This CDR3 has 14 residues. The CDR3 region has the DNA TGTGCCAGCAGCCCAACCAGTACAGGGGTTGGCTACACCTTC. It yields the protein CASSPTSTGVGYTF.

With regard to this clone: Distinct nucleotide sequences in the sample also encode this CDR3. This chain connects TRBV28 to TRBJ1-2, with 7 bases that match TRBD1. The V gene end was trimmed by 3 bases and the J gene end by 4 bases; junction bases not matched to a gene: 2. The germline CDR1 and CDR2 sequences are MDHEN and SYDVKM. CDR3 length equals 13 residues. CDR3 nucleotides: TGTGCCAGCAGTTTTTCAGGGGGCTATGGCTACACCTTC. Protein sequence: CASSFSGGYGYTF.

This clone was observed a handful of times. V is TRBV5-1 and J is TRBJ1-2; D is unresolved. The germline CDR1 and CDR2 sequences are SGHRS and YFSETQ. V lost 2 bases and J 4 bases, leaving 12 bases between the germline ends. The CDR3 is 14 residues long. The CDR3 DNA is TGCGCCAGCAGCTTTTCGGAGCCCGGCTATGGCTACACCTTC. Amino acid sequence: CASSFSEPGYGYTF. Combining the CDR3 with reference TRBV5-1 and TRBJ1-2 gives the whole variable domain KAGVTQTPRYLIKTRGQQVTLSCSPISGHRSVSWYQQTPGQGLQFLFEYFSETQRNKGNFPGRFSGRQFSNSRSEMNVSTLELGDSALYLCASSFSEPGYGYTFGSGTRLTVV.

Only one count was recorded for this clone. The V gene is TRBV6-5, the J gene TRBJ1-4; TRBD1 agrees at 7 bases. CDR1 is MNHEY, CDR2 SVGAGI, per germline. The V segment lost 6 bases and the J segment 3 bases; nucleotides outside the gene matches: 4. There are 14 residues in the CDR3. CDR3 nucleotides: TGTGCCAGCAGCGACAGGGTATCTAATGAAAAACTGTTTTTT. Translating gives CASSDRVSNEKLFF.

The chain recombines TRBV11-1 with TRBJ1-2; 8 bases align to TRBD1. The germline V gene has CDR1 SGHAT and CDR2 FQDESV (reference sequence). With 4 bases clipped from V and 6 bases from J, the junction kept 4 bases outside the gene matches. This CDR3 has 13 amino acids. The chain's CDR3 is CASSSRQGHGYTF. DNA for the CDR3: TGTGCCAGCAGCTCACGACAGGGGCATGGCTACACCTTC.

The chain uses TRBV5-4 and TRBJ1-2; 12 bases match TRBD1. CDR3 length equals 15 residues. Per germline, CDR1 SGHNT and CDR2 YYREEE (reference sequence). V was clipped by 4 bases and J by 8 bases; unmatched bases: 9. DNA for the CDR3: TGTGCCAGCAGCCCCGGGACAGGGGGCGCGCGGGGCTACACCTTC. Amino acids: CASSPGTGGARGYTF.

This chain connects TRBV10-3 to TRBJ2-1; D not certain. The germline gives CDR1 ENHRY, CDR2 SYGVKD. Trimming pared 2 bases from V and 10 bases from J, leaving 12 bases between. The CDR3 loop spans 13 amino acids. The CDR3 DNA sequence: TGTGCCATCAGTGAGGCCGCTGAGGAGGAGCAGTTCTTC. It yields the protein CAISEAAEEEQFF.

This clone has only a few counts. The same CDR3 is also encoded by other DNA sequences in this sample. This sequence joins TRBV18 and TRBJ1-1; D ambiguous. Trimming removed 6 bases from V and 1 base from J, with 9 bases in between. Germline CDR1 is KGHSH and CDR2 is LQKENI. CDR3 size: 13 residues. CDR3 sequence reads: CASSLDRNTEAFF. The DNA of the CDR3 is TGTGCCAGCTCTCTTGACCGGAACACTGAAGCTTTCTTT.

This rearrangement joins TRBV2 to TRBJ2-2, with 9 bases aligning to TRBD1. Germline lookup yields CDR1 SNHLY and CDR2 FYNNEI. The CDR3 covers 19 residues. With 2 bases clipped from V and 1 base from J, the junction kept 11 bases outside the gene matches. The CDR3 coding sequence is TGTGCCAGCAGTGAAACGAGGGACAGGGTTCCCCAGAACACCGGGGAGCTGTTTTTT. The encoded protein is CASSETRDRVPQNTGELFF.

The chain recombines TRBV4-2 with TRBJ1-4; D call uncertain. This CDR3 has 15 residues. V shed 0 bases and J shed 7 bases, with 12 bases lying between them. CDR1 and CDR2 from the germline V gene are LGHNA and YNFKEQ. The chain's CDR3 is CASSQDRAGGEKLFF. Here the CDR3 DNA reads TGTGCCAGCAGCCAAGATAGGGCAGGAGGTGAAAAACTGTTTTTT.

The CDR3 is CASSPGRDYEQYF. CDR3 DNA: TGTGCCAGCAGCCCTGGACGGGACTACGAGCAGTACTTC. The chain links TRBV28 to TRBJ2-7; D may be TRBD2 (5 bases). This CDR3 region has 13 residues. With 6 bases removed from V and 3 bases from J, the gap between germline ends came to 12 bases. Germline V CDR1 and CDR2: MDHEN, SYDVKM.

This chain links TRBV15 with TRBJ2-5; 8 nucleotides agree with TRBD1. Per germline, CDR1 LNHNV and CDR2 YYDKDF (reference sequence). V trimming: 1 base; J trimming: 4 bases; junction bases outside the gene matches: 5. The CDR3 consists of 15 residues. The CDR3 sequence: CATSRVRGRGETQYF. For the CDR3, the DNA is TGTGCCACCAGCAGAGTCAGGGGGCGTGGAGAGACCCAGTACTTC.

The rearrangement joins TRBV21-1 to TRBJ2-7; TRBD2 was called by the table and not checked on the DNA. TRBV21-1 has pseudogene status. CDR3 length: 15 amino acids. CDR3 nucleotide sequence: TGTGCCAGCAGCAATCGGAGGCAAACAATTTACGAGCAGTACTTC. This encodes CASSNRRQTIYEQYF.

A single count supports this clone. CDR3 nucleotide sequence: TGTGCCAGCTTAGCCCAGCGGGAATCCTACGAGCAGTACTTC. Translated: CASLAQRESYEQYF. The chain links TRBV18 to TRBJ2-7, with 7 bases identical to TRBD2. V trimming: 7 bases; J trimming: 1 base; junction bases outside the gene matches: 7. The CDR3 covers 14 residues. Per germline, CDR1 KGHSH and CDR2 LQKENI.

The chain carries TRBV30 and TRBJ1-5, with 9 bases aligning to TRBD1. V dropped 1 base and J dropped 7; count of bases not matched to a gene: 8. Germline CDR1 reads GTSNPN; CDR2 reads SVGIG (reference sequence). CDR3 length: 15 amino acids. CDR3 sequence: CAWSAPGQGLQPQHF. The CDR3 nucleotides read TGTGCCTGGAGTGCCCCGGGACAGGGTTTGCAGCCCCAGCATTTT.

The chain couples TRBV27 to TRBJ2-2; D might be TRBD2 (6 bases). V was shortened by 6 bases and J by 3 bases, with 14 bases between the two germline ends. Per the germline V gene, CDR1 is MNHEY and CDR2 is SMNVEV (reference sequence). This CDR3 is built from 15 residues. CDR3 region: CASRMGLRDTGELFF. The CDR3 DNA follows: TGTGCCAGCAGGATGGGACTGCGAGACACCGGGGAGCTGTTTTTT.

The chain joins TRBV7-7 to TRBJ2-5; TRBD1 matches 11 bases. V lost 8 bases, J lost 5 bases, and 7 bases stayed unmatched. The V gene's germline CDR1 is SSHAT and CDR2 FNYEAQ (reference sequence). This CDR3 comprises 14 residues. CDR3 amino acids: CASAGGTGGETQYF. CDR3 DNA: TGTGCCAGCGCCGGTGGGACAGGGGGGGAGACCCAGTACTTC.

As for this clone: This specimen includes other DNA sequences encoding the same CDR3. The CDR3 protein is CSVRRGSYEQYF. The CDR3 DNA is TGCAGCGTTAGACGGGGTTCCTACGAGCAGTACTTC. This rearrangement joins TRBV29-1 to TRBJ2-7, with D perhaps matching TRBD2 (5 bases). The CDR3 covers 12 residues. Trimming pared 5 bases from V and 1 base from J, leaving 9 bases between. CDR1 and CDR2 from the germline V gene are SQVTM and ANQGSEA.

A remark on this clone: Within the sample, other DNA sequences also encode this same CDR3. The chain joins TRBV5-1 to TRBJ2-3; perhaps D is TRBD1 or TRBD2 (6 bases each). Trimming removed 0 bases at V and 2 bases at J, with 7 bases between. The CDR3 consists of 14 residues. From germline, CDR1 is SGHRS and CDR2 YFSETQ. The CDR3 loop is CASSLGGATDTQYF. CDR3 bases: TGCGCCAGCAGCTTGGGGGGGGCCACAGATACGCAGTATTTT.

The table lists this clone with a few counts. This sample includes further DNA sequences coding for the same CDR3. The gene calls are TRBV5-1 and TRBJ2-7; D ambiguous. The CDR3 extends over 14 amino acids. Germline V gene data show CDR1 as SGHRS and CDR2 as YFSETQ. The V end lost 2 bases, the J end lost 2 bases, and 11 bases lay between the germline ends. The CDR3 sequence: CASSFSGGAYEQYF. The CDR3 DNA reads TGCGCCAGCAGCTTCTCGGGCGGAGCCTACGAGCAGTACTTC.